The sequence of this T cell receptor (beta chain) was determined in a study of blood T cells in healthy people across ages. The germline gives CDR1 SQVTM, CDR2 ANQGSEA. CDR3 length: 13 amino acids. Losses at the gene ends were 6 bases for V and 6 bases for J; bases not matched to a gene: 9. PCR was performed a second time for roughly 7 to 11 cycles using a sample-barcoded 5' primer and a J-beta primer mix. MiXCR, run by TCRdb on the 5' RACE reads, gives a single entry per CDR3 protein. The data contain around 690,000 distinct CDR3 sequences, roughly three fifths of them seen just once; the ten biggest clones take up about two fifths.

Sequencing was done on a sample of blood. The chain couples TRBV29-1 to TRBJ1-1, with 8 nucleotides matching TRBD1. The source of this sequence is a man aged 55 to 70 in good health. The CDR3 reads CSVEYRGTAEAFF. For the CDR3, the DNA is TGCAGCGTGGAATACAGGGGGACGGCTGAAGCTTTCTTT.